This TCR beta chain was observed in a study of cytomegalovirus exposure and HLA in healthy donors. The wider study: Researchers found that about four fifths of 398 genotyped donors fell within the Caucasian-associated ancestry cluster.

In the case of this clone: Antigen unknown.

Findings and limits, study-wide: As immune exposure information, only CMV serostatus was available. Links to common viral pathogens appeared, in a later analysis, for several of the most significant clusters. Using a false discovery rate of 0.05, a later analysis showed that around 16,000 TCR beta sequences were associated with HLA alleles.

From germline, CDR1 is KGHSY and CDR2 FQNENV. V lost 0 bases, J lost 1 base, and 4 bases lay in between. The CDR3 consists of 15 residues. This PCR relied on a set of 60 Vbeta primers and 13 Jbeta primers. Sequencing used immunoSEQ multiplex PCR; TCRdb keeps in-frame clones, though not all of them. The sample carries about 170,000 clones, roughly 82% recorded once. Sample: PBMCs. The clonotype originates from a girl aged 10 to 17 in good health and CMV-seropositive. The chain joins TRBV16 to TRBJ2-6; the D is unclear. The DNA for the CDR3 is TGTGCCAGCAGCCAATCACTGTCTGGGGCCAACGTCCTGACTTTC. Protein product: CASSQSLSGANVLTF. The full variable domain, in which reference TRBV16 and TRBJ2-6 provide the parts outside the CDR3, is GEEVAQTPKHLVRGEGQKAKLYCAPIKGHSYVFWYQQVLKNEFKFLISFQNENVFDETGMPKERFSAKCLPNSPCSLEIQATKLEDSAVYFCASSQSLSGANVLTFGAGSRLTVL.